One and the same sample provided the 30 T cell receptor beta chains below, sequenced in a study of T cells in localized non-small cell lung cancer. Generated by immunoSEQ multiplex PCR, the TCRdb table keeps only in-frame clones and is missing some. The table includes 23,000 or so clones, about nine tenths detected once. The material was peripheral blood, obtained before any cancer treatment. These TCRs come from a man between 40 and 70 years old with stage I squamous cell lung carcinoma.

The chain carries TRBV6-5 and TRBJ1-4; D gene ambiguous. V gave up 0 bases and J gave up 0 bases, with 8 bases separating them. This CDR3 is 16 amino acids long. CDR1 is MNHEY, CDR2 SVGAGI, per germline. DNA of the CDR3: TGTGCCAGCAGTTACTCGGGCAGGCCAACTAATGAAAAACTGTTTTTT. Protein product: CASSYSGRPTNEKLFF.

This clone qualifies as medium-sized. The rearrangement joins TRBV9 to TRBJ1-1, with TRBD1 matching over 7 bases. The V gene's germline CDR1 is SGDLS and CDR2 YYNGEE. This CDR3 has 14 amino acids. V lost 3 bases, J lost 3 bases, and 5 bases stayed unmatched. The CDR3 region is CASSASGGDTEAFF. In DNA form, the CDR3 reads TGTGCCAGCAGCGCCTCAGGGGGGGACACTGAAGCTTTCTTT.

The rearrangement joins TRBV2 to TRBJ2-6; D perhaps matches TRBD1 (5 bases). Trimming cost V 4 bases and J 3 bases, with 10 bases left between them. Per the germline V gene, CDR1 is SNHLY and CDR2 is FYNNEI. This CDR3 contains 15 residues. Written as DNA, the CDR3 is TGTGCCAGCAGTGGGGCAGGGCGTGGGGCCAACGTCCTGACTTTC. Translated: CASSGAGRGANVLTF.

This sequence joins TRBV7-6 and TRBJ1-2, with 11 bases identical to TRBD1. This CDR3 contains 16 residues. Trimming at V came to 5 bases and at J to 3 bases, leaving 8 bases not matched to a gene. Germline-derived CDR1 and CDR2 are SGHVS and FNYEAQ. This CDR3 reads CASSPALGQGDYGYTF. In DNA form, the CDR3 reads TGTGCCAGCAGCCCCGCCCTGGGACAGGGGGACTATGGCTACACCTTC. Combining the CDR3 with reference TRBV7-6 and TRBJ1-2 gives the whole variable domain GAGVSQSPRYKVTKRGQDVALRCDPISGHVSLYWYRQALGQGPEFLTYFNYEAQQDKSGLPNDRFSAERPEGSISTLTIQRTEQRDSAMYRCASSPALGQGDYGYTFGSGTRLTVV.

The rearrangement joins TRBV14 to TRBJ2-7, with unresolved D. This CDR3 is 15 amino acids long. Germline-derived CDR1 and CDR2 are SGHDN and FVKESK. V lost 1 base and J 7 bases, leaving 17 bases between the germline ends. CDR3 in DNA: TGTGCCAGCAGCCAAGTTGGTAGTCCGAGCTGGGAGCAGTACTTC. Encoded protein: CASSQVGSPSWEQYF.

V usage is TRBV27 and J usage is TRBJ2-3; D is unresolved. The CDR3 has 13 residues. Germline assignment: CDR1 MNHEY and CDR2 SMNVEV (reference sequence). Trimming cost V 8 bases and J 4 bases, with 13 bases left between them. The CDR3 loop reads CASGWTAADTQYF. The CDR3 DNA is TGTGCCAGCGGTTGGACGGCGGCAGATACGCAGTATTTT.

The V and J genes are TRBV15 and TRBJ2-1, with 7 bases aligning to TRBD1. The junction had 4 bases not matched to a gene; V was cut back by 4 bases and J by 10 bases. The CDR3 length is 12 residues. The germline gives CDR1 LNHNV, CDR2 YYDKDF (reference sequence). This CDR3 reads CATSTETGEQFF. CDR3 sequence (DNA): TGTGCCACCAGCACTGAGACAGGGGAGCAGTTCTTC.

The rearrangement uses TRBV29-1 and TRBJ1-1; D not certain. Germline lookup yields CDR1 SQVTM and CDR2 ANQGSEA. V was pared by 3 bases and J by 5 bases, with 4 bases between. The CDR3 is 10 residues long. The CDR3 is CSVERTEAFF. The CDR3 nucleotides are TGCAGCGTTGAGCGGACTGAAGCTTTCTTT.

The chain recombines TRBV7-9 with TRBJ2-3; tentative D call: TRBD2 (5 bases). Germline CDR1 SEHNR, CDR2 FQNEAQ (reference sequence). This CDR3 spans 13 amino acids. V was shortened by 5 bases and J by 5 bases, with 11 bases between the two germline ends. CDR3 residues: CASSRPRGDTQYF. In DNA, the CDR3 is TGTGCCAGCAGCCGACCCCGGGGAGATACGCAGTATTTT.

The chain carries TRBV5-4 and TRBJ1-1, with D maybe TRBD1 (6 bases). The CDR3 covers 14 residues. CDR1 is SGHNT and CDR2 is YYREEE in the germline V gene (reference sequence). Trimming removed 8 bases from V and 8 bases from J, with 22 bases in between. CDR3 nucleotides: TGTGCCAGTAACCCGGGGGGGCAGTACCGGGAAGCTTTCTTT. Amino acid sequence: CASNPGGQYREAFF.

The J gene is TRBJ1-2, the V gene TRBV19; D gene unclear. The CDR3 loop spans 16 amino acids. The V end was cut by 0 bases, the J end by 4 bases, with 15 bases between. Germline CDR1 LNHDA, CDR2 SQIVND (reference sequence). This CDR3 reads CASSIDWAGSSYGYTF. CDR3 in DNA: TGTGCCAGTAGTATAGACTGGGCGGGTTCCTCCTATGGCTACACCTTC.

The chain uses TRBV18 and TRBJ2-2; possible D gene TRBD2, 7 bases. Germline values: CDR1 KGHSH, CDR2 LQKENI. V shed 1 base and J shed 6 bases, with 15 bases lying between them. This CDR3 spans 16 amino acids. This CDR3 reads CASSPRLAGGPGELFF. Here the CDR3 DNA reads TGTGCCAGCTCACCACGACTAGCCGGGGGGCCCGGGGAGCTGTTTTTT. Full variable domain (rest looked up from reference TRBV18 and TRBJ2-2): NAGVMQNPRHLVRRRGQEARLRCSPMKGHSHVYWYRQLPEEGLKFMVYLQKENIIDESGMPKERFSAEFPKEGPSILRIQQVVRGDSAAYFCASSPRLAGGPGELFFGEGSRLTVL.

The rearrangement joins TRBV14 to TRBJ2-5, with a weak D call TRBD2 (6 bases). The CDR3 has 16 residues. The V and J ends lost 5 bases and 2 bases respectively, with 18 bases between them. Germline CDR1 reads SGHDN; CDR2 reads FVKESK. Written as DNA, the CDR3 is TGTGCCAGCAGCGCCGGGTTCCTGGAGGGTCAAGAGACCCAGTACTTC. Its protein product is CASSAGFLEGQETQYF. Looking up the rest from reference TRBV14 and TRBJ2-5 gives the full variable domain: EAGVTQFPSHSVIEKGQTVTLRCDPISGHDNLYWYRRVMGKEIKFLLHFVKESKQDESGMPNNRFLAERTGGTYSTLKVQPAELEDSGVYFCASSAGFLEGQETQYFGPGTRLLVL.

This CDR3 is CASSSHVDYTF. CDR3 in DNA: TGTGCCAGCAGCTCCCATGTCGACTACACCTTC. The chain uses TRBV9 and TRBJ1-2; D unclear. The CDR3 spans 11 residues. V was clipped by 4 bases and J by 10 bases, with 11 bases between them. Germline lookup yields CDR1 SGDLS and CDR2 YYNGEE. The complete variable domain, with remaining parts taken from reference TRBV9 and TRBJ1-2, reads DSGVTQTPKHLITATGQRVTLRCSPRSGDLSVYWYQQSLDQGLQFLIQYYNGEERAKGNILERFSAQQFPDLHSELNLSSLELGDSALYFCASSSHVDYTFGSGTRLTVV.

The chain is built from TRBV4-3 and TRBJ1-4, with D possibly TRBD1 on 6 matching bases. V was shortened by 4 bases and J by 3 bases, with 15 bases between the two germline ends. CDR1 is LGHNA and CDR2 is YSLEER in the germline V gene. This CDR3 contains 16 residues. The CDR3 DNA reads TGCGCCAGCAGCCGAAGCAGGGGCTCGGCTAATGAAAAACTGTTTTTT. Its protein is CASSRSRGSANEKLFF.

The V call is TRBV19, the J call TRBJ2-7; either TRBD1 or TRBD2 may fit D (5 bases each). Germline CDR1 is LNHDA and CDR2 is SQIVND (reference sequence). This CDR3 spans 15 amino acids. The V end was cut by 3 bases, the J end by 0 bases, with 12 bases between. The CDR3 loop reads CASSIRNGGSYEQYF. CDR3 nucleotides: TGTGCCAGTAGTATCAGGAATGGGGGCTCCTACGAGCAGTACTTC.

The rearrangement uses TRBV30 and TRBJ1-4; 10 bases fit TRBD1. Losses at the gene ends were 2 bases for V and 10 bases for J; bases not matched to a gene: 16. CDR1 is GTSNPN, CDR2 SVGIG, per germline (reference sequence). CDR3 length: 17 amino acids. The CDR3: CAWSSSYQTGGSGKLFF. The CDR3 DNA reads TGTGCCTGGAGTTCCTCATACCAGACAGGGGGCTCTGGAAAACTGTTTTTT.

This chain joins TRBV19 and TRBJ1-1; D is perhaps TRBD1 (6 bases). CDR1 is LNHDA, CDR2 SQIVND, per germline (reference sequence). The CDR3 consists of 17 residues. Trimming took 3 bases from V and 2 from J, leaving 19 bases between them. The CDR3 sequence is CASSIMGGAMGNTEAFF. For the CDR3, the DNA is TGTGCCAGTAGTATCATGGGGGGCGCAATGGGCAACACTGAAGCTTTCTTT.

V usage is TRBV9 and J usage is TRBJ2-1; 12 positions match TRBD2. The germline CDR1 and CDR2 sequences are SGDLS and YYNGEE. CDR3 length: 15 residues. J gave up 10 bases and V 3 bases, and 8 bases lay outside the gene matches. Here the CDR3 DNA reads TGTGCCAGCAGCGCTAGGACTAGCGGGGAGGGCGAGCAGTTCTTC. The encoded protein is CASSARTSGEGEQFF.

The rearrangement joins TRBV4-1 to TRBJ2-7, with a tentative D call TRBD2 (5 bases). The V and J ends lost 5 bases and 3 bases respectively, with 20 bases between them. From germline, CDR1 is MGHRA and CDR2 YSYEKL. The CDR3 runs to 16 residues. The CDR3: CASSSLPGFGNYEQYF. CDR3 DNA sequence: TGCGCCAGCAGCTCTCTACCGGGCTTCGGGAACTACGAGCAGTACTTC.

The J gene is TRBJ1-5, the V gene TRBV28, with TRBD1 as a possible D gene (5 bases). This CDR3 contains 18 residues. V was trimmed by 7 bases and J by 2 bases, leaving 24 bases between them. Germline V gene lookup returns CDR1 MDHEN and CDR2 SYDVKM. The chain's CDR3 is CASNFRPGGEFGNQPQHF. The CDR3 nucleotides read TGTGCCAGCAACTTCCGCCCCGGAGGGGAATTCGGCAATCAGCCCCAGCATTTT.

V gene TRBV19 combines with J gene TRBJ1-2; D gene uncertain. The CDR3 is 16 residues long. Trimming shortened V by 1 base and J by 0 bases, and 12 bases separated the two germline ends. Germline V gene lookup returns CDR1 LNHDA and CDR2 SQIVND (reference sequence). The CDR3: CASSIGFYGTNYGYTF. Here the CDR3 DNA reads TGTGCCAGTAGTATAGGGTTCTACGGAACTAACTATGGCTACACCTTC. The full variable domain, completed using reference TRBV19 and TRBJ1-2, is DGGITQSPKYLFRKEGQNVTLSCEQNLNHDAMYWYRQDPGQGLRLIYYSQIVNDFQKGDIAEGYSVSREKKESFPLTVTSAQKNPTAFYLCASSIGFYGTNYGYTFGSGTRLTVV.

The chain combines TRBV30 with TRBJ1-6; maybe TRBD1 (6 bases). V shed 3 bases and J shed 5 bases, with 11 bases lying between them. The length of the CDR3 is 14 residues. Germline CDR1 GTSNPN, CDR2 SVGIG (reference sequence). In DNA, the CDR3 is TGTGCCTGGAGCAGGGGCCAGAATAATTCACCCCTCCACTTT. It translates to CAWSRGQNNSPLHF.

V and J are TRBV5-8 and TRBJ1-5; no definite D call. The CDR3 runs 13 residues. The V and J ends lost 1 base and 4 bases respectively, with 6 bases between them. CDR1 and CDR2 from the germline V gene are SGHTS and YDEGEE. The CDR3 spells CASSLWGNQPQHF. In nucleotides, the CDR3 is TGTGCCAGCAGCTTGTGGGGTAATCAGCCCCAGCATTTT.

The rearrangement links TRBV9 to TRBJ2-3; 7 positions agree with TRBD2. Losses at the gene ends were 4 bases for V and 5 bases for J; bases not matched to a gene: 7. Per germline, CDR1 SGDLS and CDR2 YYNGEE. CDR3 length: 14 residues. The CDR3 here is CASSPRLAKDTQYF. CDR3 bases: TGTGCCAGCAGCCCGAGACTAGCAAAAGATACGCAGTATTTT.

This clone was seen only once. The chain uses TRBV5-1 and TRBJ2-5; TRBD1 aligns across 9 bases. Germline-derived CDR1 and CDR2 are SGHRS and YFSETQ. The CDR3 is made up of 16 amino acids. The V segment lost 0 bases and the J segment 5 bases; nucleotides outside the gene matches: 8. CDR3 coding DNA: TGCGCCAGCAGCTTGGAGGGGACAGGGCAATGGGAGACCCAGTACTTC. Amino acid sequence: CASSLEGTGQWETQYF. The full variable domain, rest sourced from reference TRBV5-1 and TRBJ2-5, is KAGVTQTPRYLIKTRGQQVTLSCSPISGHRSVSWYQQTPGQGLQFLFEYFSETQRNKGNFPGRFSGRQFSNSRSEMNVSTLELGDSALYLCASSLEGTGQWETQYFGPGTRLLVL.

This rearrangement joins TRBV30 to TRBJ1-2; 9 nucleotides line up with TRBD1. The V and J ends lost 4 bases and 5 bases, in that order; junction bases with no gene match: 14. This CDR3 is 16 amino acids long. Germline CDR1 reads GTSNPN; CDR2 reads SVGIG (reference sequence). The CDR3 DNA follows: TGTGCCTGGACCACAGGGGGCCAGGATTCGCGGTATGGCTACACCTTC. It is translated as CAWTTGGQDSRYGYTF.

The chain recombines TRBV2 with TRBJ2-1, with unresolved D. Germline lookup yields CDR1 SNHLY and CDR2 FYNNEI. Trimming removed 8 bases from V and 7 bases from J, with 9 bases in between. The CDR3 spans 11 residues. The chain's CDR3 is CASRVGNEQFF. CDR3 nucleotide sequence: TGTGCCAGCCGGGTCGGGAATGAGCAGTTCTTC.

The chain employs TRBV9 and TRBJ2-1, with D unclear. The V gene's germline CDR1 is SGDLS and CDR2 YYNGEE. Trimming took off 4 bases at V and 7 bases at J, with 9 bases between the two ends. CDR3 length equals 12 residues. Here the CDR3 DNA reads TGTGCCAGCAGCTCAAGAAGTAATGAGCAGTTCTTC. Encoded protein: CASSSRSNEQFF.

This chain's CDR3 is CASRVADEQYF. The DNA for the CDR3 is TGTGCCAGCAGGGTAGCGGACGAGCAGTACTTC. The chain has TRBV5-8 and TRBJ2-7; possible D gene TRBD2, 6 bases. V shed 5 bases and J shed 5 bases, with 8 bases lying between them. Germline CDR1 and CDR2: SGHTS and YDEGEE. The CDR3 runs 11 residues.